This T cell receptor beta chain was observed in a study of vaccination and CD4 T cells after COVID-19. About the research overall: Cultures that served as controls received a CEFX pool, an HIV-1 Nef pool, or no peptide. Study observations and caveats: Going from approximately 21 to 38, median SARS-CoV-2-reactive clonotypes did not rise significantly.

In the case of this clonotype: Its antigen remains unknown.

As for treatment: roughly 11-day PBMC culture with coronavirus spike peptide pools or control peptides (ViraFEST assay). The Oncomine TCR Beta short-read assay sequenced DNA from cultured CD4+ T cells. TCRdb redid the calling of the PCR reads with MiXCR, one entry per CDR3 protein. The sample shows about 29,000 distinct CDR3 sequences, approximately 60% of them seen only once. Germline CDR1 and CDR2: DFQATT and SNEGSKA (reference sequence). CDR3 size: 15 residues. V dropped 6 bases and J dropped 0 bases, with 15 bases sitting between them. The rearrangement links TRBV20-1 to TRBJ1-3; D is perhaps TRBD1 (5 bases). This sample comprised CD4+ T cells from blood, cultured in vitro, obtained after SARS-CoV-2 vaccination. This clonotype was sampled from a human donor who received a COVID-19 vaccine. DNA of the CDR3: TGCAGTGCCCGGGGGGGTGAAACCTCTGGAAACACCATATATTTT. This translates into CSARGGETSGNTIYF.